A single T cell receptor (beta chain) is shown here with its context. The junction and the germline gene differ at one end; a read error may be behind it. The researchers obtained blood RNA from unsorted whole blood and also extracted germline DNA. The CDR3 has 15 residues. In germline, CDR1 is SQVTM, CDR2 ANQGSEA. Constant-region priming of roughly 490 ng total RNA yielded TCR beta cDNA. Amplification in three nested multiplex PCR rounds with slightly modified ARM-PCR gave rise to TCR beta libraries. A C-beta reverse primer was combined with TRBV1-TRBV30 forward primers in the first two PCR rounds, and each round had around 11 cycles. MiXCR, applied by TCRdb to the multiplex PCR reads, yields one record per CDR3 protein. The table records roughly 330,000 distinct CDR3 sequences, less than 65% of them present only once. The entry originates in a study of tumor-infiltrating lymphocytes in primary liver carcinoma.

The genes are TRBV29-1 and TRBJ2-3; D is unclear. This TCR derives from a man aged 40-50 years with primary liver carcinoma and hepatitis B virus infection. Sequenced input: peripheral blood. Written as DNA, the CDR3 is TGCAGCGTTGAAGCCGCCCCGCGGAGTACAGATACGCTGTATTTT. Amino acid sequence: CSVEAAPRSTDTLYF.